This T cell receptor (beta chain) was obtained from a study of brain metastases from non-small cell lung cancer. The study, taken as a whole, reports: In 60% to 70% of brain metastases, T-cell clones were expanded compared with matched primary tumors. Metastases had sparse T cells but largely shared repertoires with primaries. Brain metastases had lower T-cell infiltration than primary tumors.

The CDR3 totals 13 residues. The V and J ends lost 3 bases and 4 bases respectively, with 9 bases between them. Produced via immunoSEQ multiplex PCR; TCRdb's table is partial and in-frame only. The table lists 600 to 850 clones, approximately 91% of them singletons. This clone was observed a few times. Its specificity is not known. The chain recombines TRBV12-3 or TRBV12-4 with TRBJ1-2; D is unclear. The sequence came from a donor aged 40 or older with non-small cell lung cancer. The sample taken for sequencing was tissue from a brain metastasis. DNA for the CDR3: TGTGCCAGCAGTTTGAGAGGGCCCTATGGCTACACCTTC. As protein: CASSLRGPYGYTF.